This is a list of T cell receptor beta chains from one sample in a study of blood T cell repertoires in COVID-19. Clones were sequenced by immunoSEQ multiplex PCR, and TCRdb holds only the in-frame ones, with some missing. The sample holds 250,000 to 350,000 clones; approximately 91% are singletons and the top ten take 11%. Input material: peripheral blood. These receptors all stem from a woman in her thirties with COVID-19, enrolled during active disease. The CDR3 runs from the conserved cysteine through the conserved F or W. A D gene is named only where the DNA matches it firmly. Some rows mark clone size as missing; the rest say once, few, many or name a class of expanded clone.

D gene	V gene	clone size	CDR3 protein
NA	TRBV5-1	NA	CASSLGGTTDRKLFF
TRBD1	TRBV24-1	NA	CATSEGDSHYGYTF
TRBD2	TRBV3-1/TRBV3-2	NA	CASSHTSGRRAQYF
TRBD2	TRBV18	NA	CASSLGLAGGQETQYF
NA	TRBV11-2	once	CASSSLPPYEQYF
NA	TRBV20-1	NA	CSVSGTDGYTF
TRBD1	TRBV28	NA	CASSSPGTGYNEQFF
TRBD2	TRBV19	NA	CASSDPSSGNYNEQFF
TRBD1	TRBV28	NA	CASSDRVQLFF
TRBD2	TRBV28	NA	CASRGAASGRAGTGELFF
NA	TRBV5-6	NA	CASSLVTAGGSTEAFF
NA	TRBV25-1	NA	CASSEEGNTEAFF
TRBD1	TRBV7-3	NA	CASSLKMTGDRDSPSYNEQFF
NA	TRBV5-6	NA	CASSFPSWNEQFF
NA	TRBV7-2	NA	CASSLARRVYEQYF
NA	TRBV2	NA	CASRGGRNGNQPQHF
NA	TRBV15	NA	CATSRATGSDGYTF
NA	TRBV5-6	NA	CASSYQGSYEQYF
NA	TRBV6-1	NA	CASSEAAFHYEQYF
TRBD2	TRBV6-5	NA	CASSRAGVSTDTQYF
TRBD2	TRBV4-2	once	CASSQETSGSREQYF
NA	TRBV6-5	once	CASSYLERSNTEAFF
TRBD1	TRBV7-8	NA	CASSGGTATTNYGYTF
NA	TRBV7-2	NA	CASSLAMQTNYGYTF
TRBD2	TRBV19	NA	CASSTPGREGTDTQYF